This TCR beta chain derives from a study of OX40 agonist ivuxolimab in advanced cancers. As concerns this clone: The antigen remains undetermined.

Notes on the study in general: In general, CD8+ T cells held more expanded clones than CD4+ did, on average. The study did not work out the antigen specificity of the expanded peripheral T cells.

With V trimmed by 2 bases and J by 10 bases, 10 bases remained unmatched. CDR3 length equals 16 residues. Per the germline V gene, CDR1 is MNHEY and CDR2 is SMNVEV (reference sequence). TCRdb keeps only in-frame clones here, not all; method: immunoSEQ multiplex PCR. The table includes roughly 48,000 clones, 87% detected once. Sample: CD4+ or CD8+ T cells sorted from blood, taken in a trial of the OX40 agonist ivuxolimab. This chain joins TRBV27 and TRBJ1-5; 11 bases match TRBD1. The TCR was taken from an adult with an advanced solid tumor such as melanoma, head and neck, liver or kidney cancer. DNA of the CDR3: TGTGCCAGCAGTTTAGGACAGGGGGCGGTTGGTATCCCCCAGCATTTT. It encodes CASSLGQGAVGIPQHF.